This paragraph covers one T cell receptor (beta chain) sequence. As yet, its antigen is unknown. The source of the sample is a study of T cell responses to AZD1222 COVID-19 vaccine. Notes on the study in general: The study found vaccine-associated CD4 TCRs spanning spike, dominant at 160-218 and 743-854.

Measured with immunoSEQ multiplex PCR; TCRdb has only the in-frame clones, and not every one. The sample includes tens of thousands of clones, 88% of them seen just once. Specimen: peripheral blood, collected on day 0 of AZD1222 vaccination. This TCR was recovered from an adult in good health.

CDR3 sequence: CASSATRGTTAQETQYF. CDR3 sequence (DNA): TGTGCCAGCAGTGCAACACGAGGGACAACGGCGCAAGAGACCCAGTACTTC. J is TRBJ2-5 and V is TRBV6-1, with D possibly matching TRBD1 (6 bases). Germline lookup yields CDR1 MNHNS and CDR2 SASEGT. The V end was cut by 4 bases, the J end by 2 bases, with 20 bases between. CDR3 size: 17 residues.